These 22 T cell receptor beta chains came from one sample sequenced in a study of cytomegalovirus exposure and HLA in healthy donors. The PCR used 60 Vbeta and 13 Jbeta primers. Sequenced by immunoSEQ multiplex PCR; TCRdb stores in-frame clones only, minus some. The data show fewer than 200,000 clones, with 65% to 70% seen just once and roughly 4% held by the top ten. Material for sequencing was PBMCs. Source of these receptors: a woman aged 18-30 years in good health and CMV-seropositive.

This rearrangement joins TRBV10-3 to TRBJ2-7; the match to TRBD1 covers 8 bases. Trimming removed 11 bases from V and 0 bases from J; junction bases left unmatched: 6. Germline V CDR1 and CDR2: ENHRY, SYGVKD. The CDR3 spans 13 residues. CDR3 sequence: CACRTGTSYEQYF. The DNA for the CDR3 is TGTGCCTGCCGGACAGGGACCTCCTACGAGCAGTACTTC.

The genes are TRBV28 and TRBJ2-1; 9 nucleotides line up with TRBD1. Germline values: CDR1 MDHEN, CDR2 SYDVKM. After removal of 5 bases from V and 10 bases from J, the junction contained 9 bases not matched to a gene. The CDR3 sequence is 14 residues long. CDR3 amino acids: CASSATPGQGEQFF. The CDR3 nucleotides are TGTGCCAGCAGTGCCACACCGGGACAGGGCGAGCAGTTCTTC.

This clone turned up a few times. The chain combines TRBV29-1 with TRBJ2-5, with 8 nucleotides matching TRBD2. Judging by the DNA end, TRBJ2-7 fits better; the J call may be wrong. CDR1 SQVTM and CDR2 ANQGSEA come from the germline V gene. This CDR3 has 14 residues. The CDR3 region is CSVEAGGGGYEQYF. In DNA, the CDR3 is TGCAGCGTTGAAGCGGGAGGGGGGGGATACGAGCAGTACTTC.

This clone came up once. The chain employs TRBV19 and TRBJ2-1, with TRBD2 matching 10 bases. The ends lost 3 bases at V and 0 bases at J; junction bases unmatched: 5. In germline, CDR1 is LNHDA, CDR2 SQIVND (reference sequence). The CDR3 runs to 17 residues. The CDR3 bases are TGTGCCAGTAGTATTTTCACTAGCGGGACCTCCTACAATGAGCAGTTCTTC. Translated, it gives CASSIFTSGTSYNEQFF.

This rearrangement joins TRBV7-6 to TRBJ2-7, with 9 nucleotides matching TRBD2. V trimming: 5 bases; J trimming: 0 bases; junction bases outside the gene matches: 5. Germline V CDR1 and CDR2: SGHVS, FNYEAQ. This CDR3 has 15 amino acids. CDR3 DNA: TGTGCCAGCAGCCCCCTGGGACTAGCCTCCTACGAGCAGTACTTC. This translates into CASSPLGLASYEQYF.

The chain couples TRBV6-5 to TRBJ1-2; no definite D call. This CDR3 has 15 residues. CDR1 is MNHEY and CDR2 is SVGAGI in the germline V gene. V was pared by 0 bases and J by 0 bases, with 8 bases between. This chain's CDR3 is CASSYSPGTNYGYTF. CDR3 in DNA: TGTGCCAGCAGTTACTCCCCGGGTACTAACTATGGCTACACCTTC.

The rearrangement links TRBV19 to TRBJ1-1; 9 nucleotides align to TRBD1. V trimming: 3 bases; J trimming: 5 bases; junction bases outside the gene matches: 7. Germline V gene lookup returns CDR1 LNHDA and CDR2 SQIVND (reference sequence). The CDR3 is 15 residues long. The chain's CDR3 is CASSMPRDRVTEAFF. CDR3 sequence (DNA): TGTGCCAGTAGTATGCCCCGGGACAGGGTGACTGAAGCTTTCTTT.

V and J are TRBV9 and TRBJ2-5; 9 positions agree with TRBD1. V gave up 3 bases and J gave up 5 bases; unmatched junction bases: 17. CDR1 SGDLS and CDR2 YYNGEE come from the germline V gene. This CDR3 has 18 amino acids. The CDR3 bases are TGTGCCAGCAGCGCCCTTTCCGGGACAGGGTCGACCGGGGAGACCCAGTACTTC. This translates into CASSALSGTGSTGETQYF.

This chain connects TRBV18 to TRBJ1-2; no clear D gene. The CDR3 totals 14 residues. Germline-derived CDR1 and CDR2 are KGHSH and LQKENI. The V end was cut by 6 bases, the J end by 0 bases, with 11 bases between. The CDR3 loop reads CASSWEPTNYGYTF. The CDR3 nucleotides are TGTGCCAGCTCCTGGGAGCCCACTAACTATGGCTACACCTTC.

The chain has TRBV7-9 and TRBJ1-2; D is uncertain. Trimming left V 0 bases short and J 2 bases short, with 4 bases between. CDR1 SEHNR and CDR2 FQNEAQ come from the germline V gene (reference sequence). The CDR3 has 13 residues. As DNA, the CDR3 is TGTGCCAGCAGCTTAGCCGGGAACTATGGCTACACCTTC. Translating gives CASSLAGNYGYTF.

The genes are TRBV6-5 and TRBJ2-5; TRBD2 matches at 7 bases. The junction had 13 bases not matched to a gene; V was cut back by 6 bases and J by 6 bases. This CDR3 spans 15 amino acids. Per the germline V gene, CDR1 is MNHEY and CDR2 is SVGAGI. The CDR3 spells CASSPVWGGEQTQYF. CDR3 coding DNA: TGTGCCAGCAGCCCCGTGTGGGGGGGGGAGCAGACCCAGTACTTC.

This chain joins TRBV27 and TRBJ2-1, with 11 nucleotides matching TRBD2. Germline assignment: CDR1 MNHEY and CDR2 SMNVEV (reference sequence). Trimming at V came to 3 bases and at J to 4 bases, leaving 14 bases not matched to a gene. The CDR3 loop spans 19 amino acids. The CDR3 DNA is TGTGCCAGCAGTTTTCGACTAGCGGGGATCCAACTGTTTTACAATGAGCAGTTCTTC. Its translation is CASSFRLAGIQLFYNEQFF.

This clone was seen a few times. The V and J genes are TRBV5-5 and TRBJ1-3; D gene uncertain. CDR1 is SGHKS, CDR2 YYEKEE, per germline (reference sequence). The CDR3 has 13 amino acids. V was pared by 4 bases and J by 4 bases, with 9 bases between. The CDR3 DNA is TGTGCCAGCAGCATAGGGAGAGGAAACACCATATATTTT. Amino acid sequence: CASSIGRGNTIYF.

This chain connects TRBV18 to TRBJ2-5; 8 bases align to TRBD1. Germline CDR1 and CDR2: KGHSH and LQKENI. Losses at the gene ends were 3 bases for V and 5 bases for J; bases not matched to a gene: 5. The CDR3 has 14 amino acids. The chain's CDR3 is CASSPTGAVETQYF. CDR3 DNA sequence: TGTGCCAGCTCACCGACAGGGGCGGTGGAGACCCAGTACTTC.

This clone has just a few counts. The chain recombines TRBV9 with TRBJ1-1; a possible D gene is TRBD1 (5 bases). Germline CDR1 is SGDLS and CDR2 is YYNGEE. The CDR3 contains 15 residues. V was clipped by 1 base and J by 11 bases, with 21 bases between them. The CDR3 here is CASSVTGGNEPVAFF. CDR3 nucleotide sequence: TGTGCCAGCAGCGTAACCGGGGGGAACGAACCAGTTGCTTTCTTT.

The chain couples TRBV30 to TRBJ1-1; tentative D call: TRBD1 (6 bases). Trimming removed 5 bases at V and 2 bases at J, with 9 bases between. The CDR3 is made up of 12 amino acids. Germline-derived CDR1 and CDR2 are GTSNPN and SVGIG (reference sequence). CDR3 region: CAWSQGNTEAFF. CDR3 DNA sequence: TGTGCCTGGTCACAGGGAAACACTGAAGCTTTCTTT.

This clone was found once. The chain employs TRBV7-8 and TRBJ1-2, with 7 bases matching TRBD1. CDR1 and CDR2 from the germline V gene are SGHVS and FQNEAQ. V lost 4 bases, J lost 2 bases, and 10 bases stayed unmatched. The CDR3 extends over 16 amino acids. CDR3 protein: CASSWGQQNRNYGYTF. The DNA for the CDR3 is TGTGCCAGCAGCTGGGGACAGCAGAATAGAAACTATGGCTACACCTTC.

V gene TRBV2 combines with J gene TRBJ2-3; unclear D gene. The V end lost 5 bases, the J end lost 2 bases, and 17 bases lay between the germline ends. The germline gives CDR1 SNHLY, CDR2 FYNNEI. The CDR3 runs to 16 residues. For the CDR3, the DNA is TGTGCCAGCAGTCATGACTTCCCCCAACACACAGATACGCAGTATTTT. Its translation is CASSHDFPQHTDTQYF.

There are a few counts of this clone. This chain links TRBV27 with TRBJ1-2; the match to TRBD1 covers 12 bases. The V gene's germline CDR1 is MNHEY and CDR2 SMNVEV (reference sequence). V lost 5 bases, J lost 4 bases, and 8 bases stayed unmatched. The CDR3 has 16 amino acids. In DNA form, the CDR3 reads TGTGCCAGCAGTCCGGGACAGGGGGCGCCGAGCTATGGCTACACCTTC. It specifies CASSPGQGAPSYGYTF.

CDR3 bases: TGTGCCAGCAGTCCCCGGGACAGGGGTCTCCCTTACCAAGAGACCCAGTACTTC. Amino acids: CASSPRDRGLPYQETQYF. The chain uses TRBV2 and TRBJ2-5; 10 nucleotides align to TRBD1. The V segment lost 5 bases and the J segment 0 bases; nucleotides outside the gene matches: 12. This CDR3 region has 18 residues. Germline V gives CDR1 SNHLY, CDR2 FYNNEI.

The table lists this clone with a few counts. The chain carries TRBV28 and TRBJ1-4; D gene unclear. Trimming took off 6 bases at V and 7 bases at J, with 15 bases between the two ends. The CDR3 is made up of 14 amino acids. Germline loops: CDR1 MDHEN, CDR2 SYDVKM. The CDR3 sequence is CASRAGSLFEKLFF. The CDR3, as DNA: TGTGCCAGCAGGGCAGGATCCCTATTTGAAAAACTGTTTTTT.

In its sample, this clone was seen once. V is TRBV18 and J is TRBJ1-1; TRBD1 agrees at 7 bases. The germline CDR1 and CDR2 sequences are KGHSH and LQKENI. The trim removed 4 bases at V and 0 bases at J, leaving 23 bases unmatched. This CDR3 is built from 21 residues. CDR3 in amino acids: CASSRTGGVVGRKRLNTEAFF. The CDR3 coding sequence is TGTGCCAGCTCACGGACAGGAGGTGTAGTAGGACGGAAACGATTGAACACTGAAGCTTTCTTT.